These T cell receptor beta chains were read from a single sample in a study of T cell responses to AZD1222 COVID-19 vaccine. Clones were read by immunoSEQ multiplex PCR, and TCRdb kept only the in-frame ones, dropping some. This repertoire shows about 140,000 clones, approximately 92% found once; its top ten account for more than 4.5%. Sequencing used peripheral blood, obtained on day 0 of AZD1222 vaccination. These receptors all stem from an adult in good health. Both conserved end residues are part of each CDR3. The order of the fields is J gene, clone size, V gene, D gene, CDR3 DNA, CDR3 protein. D genes are given only for firm matches. Not all rows give a size; the values are once, few, many and, for expanded clones, a class.

J gene: TRBJ2-5
clone size: once
V gene: TRBV18
D gene: -
CDR3 DNA: TGTGCCAGCTCACCGGCGGAGACCCAGTACTTC
CDR3 protein: CASSPAETQYF

J gene: TRBJ2-1
clone size: -
V gene: TRBV11-2
D gene: -
CDR3 DNA: TGTGCCAGCAGCCGAGGACCTTATACTGAGCAGTTCTTC
CDR3 protein: CASSRGPYTEQFF

J gene: TRBJ2-2
clone size: -
V gene: TRBV3-1/TRBV3-2
D gene: -
CDR3 DNA: TGTGCCAGCAGCCAAAAATCAATGGGGAACAGAGCCGGGGAGCTGTTTTTT
CDR3 protein: CASSQKSMGNRAGELFF

J gene: TRBJ1-1
clone size: -
V gene: TRBV29-1
D gene: -
CDR3 DNA: TGCAGCGTCAAGAGGGGGGGACACACTGAAGCTTTCTTT
CDR3 protein: CSVKRGGHTEAFF

J gene: TRBJ1-2
clone size: -
V gene: TRBV19
D gene: -
CDR3 DNA: TGTGCCAGTAGGCCGGGACCGGCGAACTATGGCTACACCTTC
CDR3 protein: CASRPGPANYGYTF

J gene: TRBJ2-7
clone size: -
V gene: TRBV18
D gene: TRBD1
CDR3 DNA: TGTGCCAGCTCATCTTCCGGGACAGGGGGCGGCGAGCAGTACTTC
CDR3 protein: CASSSSGTGGGEQYF

J gene: TRBJ2-7
clone size: -
V gene: TRBV7-9
D gene: -
CDR3 DNA: TGTGCCAGCAGTTGGCGAAGGACTATCCACACCTACGAGCAGTACTTC
CDR3 protein: CASSWRRTIHTYEQYF

J gene: TRBJ2-7
clone size: few
V gene: TRBV2
D gene: TRBD2
CDR3 DNA: TGTGCCAGTCTTCCGGGACTAGCGGGAGTATACGAGCAGTACTTC
CDR3 protein: CASLPGLAGVYEQYF

J gene: TRBJ2-2
clone size: -
V gene: TRBV28
D gene: -
CDR3 DNA: TGTGCCAGCAGTTTAGGGGGCGGCACCGGGGAGCTGTTTTTT
CDR3 protein: CASSLGGGTGELFF

J gene: TRBJ1-5
clone size: -
V gene: TRBV11-2
D gene: -
CDR3 DNA: TGTGCCAGCAGCTTTGGCAGAAATCAGCCCCAGCATTTT
CDR3 protein: CASSFGRNQPQHF

J gene: TRBJ1-2
clone size: -
V gene: TRBV4-2
D gene: -
CDR3 DNA: TGTGCCAGCAGCCAAGATAAGGGGAGAGGGGATGGCTACACCTTC
CDR3 protein: CASSQDKGRGDGYTF

J gene: TRBJ2-1
clone size: -
V gene: TRBV5-1
D gene: -
CDR3 DNA: TGCGCCAGCAGCGACCAGGGCCTAAGCTCCTACAATGAGCAGTTCTTC
CDR3 protein: CASSDQGLSSYNEQFF

J gene: TRBJ1-1
clone size: -
V gene: TRBV18
D gene: -
CDR3 DNA: TGTGCCAGCTCACCACCCCCGCTCCTCCCATCTGAAGCTTTCTTT
CDR3 protein: CASSPPPLLPSEAFF

J gene: TRBJ2-5
clone size: -
V gene: TRBV5-1
D gene: -
CDR3 DNA: TGCGCCAGCAGCCCGGGACACCGGGGGGAGACCCAGTACTTC
CDR3 protein: CASSPGHRGETQYF

J gene: TRBJ2-1
clone size: -
V gene: TRBV2
D gene: -
CDR3 DNA: TGTGCCAGCAGTGAAGCCCTTGTGAGGAATGAGCAGTTCTTC
CDR3 protein: CASSEALVRNEQFF

J gene: TRBJ2-5
clone size: -
V gene: TRBV5-1
D gene: -
CDR3 DNA: TGCGCCAGCAGCATTCAAGAGACCCAGTACTTC
CDR3 protein: CASSIQETQYF

J gene: TRBJ2-5
clone size: -
V gene: TRBV5-6
D gene: -
CDR3 DNA: TGTGCCAGCAGCTTGATAGGACTGGGGGAGACCCAGTACTTC
CDR3 protein: CASSLIGLGETQYF

J gene: TRBJ2-7
clone size: -
V gene: TRBV6-5
D gene: TRBD2
CDR3 DNA: TGTGCCAGCAGTTACTCCGCGAGCGGGGCCTCCTACGAGCAGTACTTC
CDR3 protein: CASSYSASGASYEQYF

J gene: TRBJ1-1
clone size: -
V gene: TRBV7-9
D gene: -
CDR3 DNA: TGTGCCAGCAGCCCTACCCGGGGGTTGAACACTGAAGCTTTCTTT
CDR3 protein: CASSPTRGLNTEAFF

J gene: TRBJ1-1
clone size: -
V gene: TRBV19
D gene: -
CDR3 DNA: TGTGCCAGTAGTATTATCCAGGGAAGGTACACTGAAGCTTTCTTT
CDR3 protein: CASSIIQGRYTEAFF

J gene: TRBJ1-4
clone size: -
V gene: TRBV9
D gene: -
CDR3 DNA: TGTGCCAGCAGCAGAACGCGGCAGGGGACAACTAATGAAAAACTGTTTTTT
CDR3 protein: CASSRTRQGTTNEKLFF

J gene: TRBJ2-5
clone size: -
V gene: TRBV7-2
D gene: -
CDR3 DNA: TGTGCCAGCAGCTTAGCTTTTAAGGGGGGGCAGGAAGAGACCCAGTACTTC
CDR3 protein: CASSLAFKGGQEETQYF

J gene: TRBJ2-2
clone size: -
V gene: TRBV7-9
D gene: -
CDR3 DNA: TGTGCCAGCAGCTTTCTAGGGGCAAACACCGGGGAGCTGTTTTTT
CDR3 protein: CASSFLGANTGELFF

J gene: TRBJ2-1
clone size: -
V gene: TRBV10-3
D gene: TRBD2
CDR3 DNA: TGTGCCATCAGTGAGGGACTAGCGGGGGGGTCCTACAATGAGCAGTTCTTC
CDR3 protein: CAISEGLAGGSYNEQFF

J gene: TRBJ2-3
clone size: -
V gene: TRBV7-9
D gene: -
CDR3 DNA: TGTGCCAGCAGCCGGGAGCTAGATACGCAGTATTTT
CDR3 protein: CASSRELDTQYF

J gene: TRBJ2-5
clone size: -
V gene: TRBV7-9
D gene: -
CDR3 DNA: TGTGCCAGCAGCTCCACAGGGTCCAAAGAGACCCAGTACTTC
CDR3 protein: CASSSTGSKETQYF

J gene: TRBJ2-1
clone size: -
V gene: TRBV28
D gene: -
CDR3 DNA: TGTGCCAGCATCCCTCCCGAGTACAATGAGCAGTTCTTC
CDR3 protein: CASIPPEYNEQFF

J gene: TRBJ2-7
clone size: -
V gene: TRBV18
D gene: TRBD1
CDR3 DNA: TGTGCCAGCTCAGCGGGACAGGGGTCCTACGAGCAGTACTTC
CDR3 protein: CASSAGQGSYEQYF

J gene: TRBJ1-1
clone size: -
V gene: TRBV19
D gene: -
CDR3 DNA: TGTGCCAGTAGTATACGGGCTAAAACTGAAGCTTTCTTT
CDR3 protein: CASSIRAKTEAFF

J gene: TRBJ2-5
clone size: -
V gene: TRBV18
D gene: -
CDR3 DNA: TGTGCCAGCTCACCTCAGAAGGGTGAGATAGAGACCCAGTACTTC
CDR3 protein: CASSPQKGEIETQYF

J gene: TRBJ2-4
clone size: -
V gene: TRBV5-1
D gene: TRBD2
CDR3 DNA: TGCGCCAGCAGCTTGGAGACAAGCGGGGGGGCCAGAGTTAGCATTCAGTACTTC
CDR3 protein: CASSLETSGGARVSIQYF

J gene: TRBJ2-5
clone size: -
V gene: TRBV28
D gene: -
CDR3 DNA: TGTGCCAGCTCAAAAGAGAGGAGGACCCAGTACTTC
CDR3 protein: CASSKERRTQYF

J gene: TRBJ1-5
clone size: -
V gene: TRBV19
D gene: TRBD1
CDR3 DNA: TGTGCCAGTAGTCCGGACAGGGTGGGAGAGCCCCAGCATTTT
CDR3 protein: CASSPDRVGEPQHF

J gene: TRBJ1-1
clone size: few
V gene: TRBV16
D gene: -
CDR3 DNA: TGTGCCAGCCGTCCCCAGATGAACACTGAAGCTTTCTTT
CDR3 protein: CASRPQMNTEAFF

J gene: TRBJ1-2
clone size: -
V gene: TRBV5-5
D gene: -
CDR3 DNA: TGTGCCAGCAGCTTTTCGACGGTGAATTATGGCTACACCTTC
CDR3 protein: CASSFSTVNYGYTF